This T cell receptor beta chain originates from a study of T cells in localized non-small cell lung cancer. On this clone: Its antigen is as yet unknown.

Measured with immunoSEQ multiplex PCR; TCRdb has only the in-frame clones, and not every one. The sample has 23,000 or so clones, 92% seen once; the top ten hold around 15%. This CDR3 contains 13 residues. Germline V gives CDR1 LGHNT, CDR2 FRNRAP. The V gene end was trimmed by 9 bases and the J gene end by 6 bases; junction bases not matched to a gene: 4. Findings and caveats of the study: As only one tumor region underwent sequencing, heterogeneity remains possible. Out of the top 100 tumor clones, a median around 50 were seen in adjacent lung. An association was observed between higher blood T cell density and longer overall survival. Uninvolved adjacent lung, not tumor, had the highest T cell clonality.

The sequenced sample was peripheral blood, obtained before any cancer treatment. This TCR derives from a man aged 40-75 years with stage III squamous cell lung carcinoma. V is TRBV12-5 and J is TRBJ2-2; 10 nucleotides agree with TRBD1. CDR3 in amino acids: CASRDRGAGELFF. The CDR3 nucleotides are TGTGCTAGCCGGGACAGGGGAGCCGGGGAGCTGTTTTTT.